This T cell receptor beta chain was recorded in a study of beta chain features in type 1 diabetes. Study background: Sorted cells from all samples, numbering 107,917,701, were examined. Study-wide findings and caveats: Type 1 diabetes patients had fewer VDJ junction insertions and more deletions. Across patients, naive, central memory and Treg TCRB repertoires exhibited apparently greater similarity than was observed across healthy donors.

As every portion of the isolated RNA was reverse transcribed, the sequencing read expressed TCRB transcripts. TCRdb keeps only in-frame clones here, not all; method: immunoSEQ multiplex PCR. The sample has around 250,000 clones, over 65% seen once. Note on this clone: Its antigen is unidentified. The sample contains more than one DNA sequence encoding this CDR3.

Germline V gene lookup returns CDR1 SQVTM and CDR2 ANQGSEA. Trimming took 6 bases from V and 2 from J, leaving 11 bases between them. CDR3 size: 12 residues. This receptor was obtained from a man in his thirties or forties in good health. The sample was naive CD4+ T cells from blood. The chain links TRBV29-1 to TRBJ2-7; tentatively, D is TRBD1 (7 bases). CDR3 in DNA: TGCAGCGTGGGCGGGACAGCCTACGAGCAGTACTTC. This sequence encodes CSVGGTAYEQYF.